A selection of T cell receptor beta chains follows, all from one sample in a study of T cell repertoires in cytomegalovirus infection. MiXCR, applied by TCRdb to the reads, yields one record per CDR3 protein. This sample has about 900,000 distinct CDR3 sequences, with around 29% found just once. No antigen has been identified for these receptors. The source material was cultured CD8+ T cells from PBMCs, sampled from culture after CMV antigen stimulation. The receptor set was obtained from a human donor in good health (CMV status not recorded). Some clones in this sample may be carry-over from other donors' samples. The CDR3 runs from the conserved cysteine through the conserved F or W. The D gene is left open where the match is weak. Rows may omit the clone size; those that give it use once, few, many or a size class.

clone size: -
J gene: TRBJ2-5
V gene: TRBV3-1
D gene: -
CDR3 DNA: TGTGCCAGCAGCCAAGGGGACGGGGACCCAAGGGAGACCCAGTACTTC
CDR3 protein: CASSQGDGDPRETQYF

clone size: few
J gene: TRBJ1-4
V gene: TRBV2
D gene: -
CDR3 DNA: TGTGCCAGCAGTGAATCCCTTTGGGCTAATGAAAAACTGTTTTTT
CDR3 protein: CASSESLWANEKLFF

clone size: -
J gene: TRBJ2-2
V gene: TRBV7-3
D gene: -
CDR3 DNA: TGTGCCAGCAGCCCGTTAGACAGGGAGGCCGGGGAGCTGTTTTTT
CDR3 protein: CASSPLDREAGELFF

clone size: -
J gene: TRBJ2-1
V gene: TRBV28
D gene: -
CDR3 DNA: TGTGCCAGCAGTCACAGGGGTAGGGGGGGGCGGGTCAATGAGCAGTTCTTC
CDR3 protein: CASSHRGRGGRVNEQFF

clone size: once
J gene: TRBJ2-7
V gene: TRBV5-1
D gene: TRBD2
CDR3 DNA: TGCGCCAGCAGCCCGCAGAGGACTAGTTGGGAGCAGTACTTC
CDR3 protein: CASSPQRTSWEQYF

clone size: -
J gene: TRBJ2-3
V gene: TRBV19
D gene: -
CDR3 DNA: TGTGCCAGTAGTATCTCGGGGGGCGAGGGAGATACGCAGTATTTT
CDR3 protein: CASSISGGEGDTQYF

clone size: -
J gene: TRBJ2-1
V gene: TRBV4-1
D gene: TRBD1
CDR3 DNA: TGCGCCAGCAGCCAAGGGCCGGGACAGAGAGAAGTACAGCAGTTCTTC
CDR3 protein: CASSQGPGQREVQQFF

clone size: -
J gene: TRBJ1-1
V gene: TRBV2
D gene: -
CDR3 DNA: TGTGCCAGGACGGGACAAGCGAACACTGAAGCTTTCTTT
CDR3 protein: CARTGQANTEAFF

clone size: -
J gene: TRBJ1-6
V gene: TRBV25-1
D gene: -
CDR3 DNA: TGTGCCAGCAGGGAGGGTTTACAAAGTAATTCACCCCTCCACTTT
CDR3 protein: CASREGLQSNSPLHF

clone size: -
J gene: TRBJ2-1
V gene: TRBV9
D gene: -
CDR3 DNA: TGTGCCAGCAGCCGACTCGACTATCTCGACGATGAGCAGTTCTTC
CDR3 protein: CASSRLDYLDDEQFF

clone size: few
J gene: TRBJ2-7
V gene: TRBV6-5
D gene: -
CDR3 DNA: TGTGCCAGCAGTTACCTGACAGCTACCTACGAGCAGTACTTC
CDR3 protein: CASSYLTATYEQYF

clone size: many
J gene: TRBJ2-7
V gene: TRBV7-8
D gene: TRBD2
CDR3 DNA: TGTGCCAGCAGACTTGGGCGGAGCGGGGGGATTTACGAGCAGTACTTC
CDR3 protein: CASRLGRSGGIYEQYF

clone size: many
J gene: TRBJ1-1
V gene: TRBV6-2/TRBV6-3
D gene: -
CDR3 DNA: TGTGCCAGCAGTTACGTGGCGGGGGAGGCGAACACTGAAGCTTTCTTT
CDR3 protein: CASSYVAGEANTEAFF

clone size: -
J gene: TRBJ1-1
V gene: TRBV12-3/TRBV12-4
D gene: -
CDR3 DNA: TGTGCCAGCAGCCGACAGGCCCAAGGATACACTGAAGCTTTCTTT
CDR3 protein: CASSRQAQGYTEAFF

clone size: -
J gene: TRBJ1-1
V gene: TRBV27
D gene: -
CDR3 DNA: TGTGCCAGCAGTGGACAGTTCTCGAACACTGAAGCTTTCTTT
CDR3 protein: CASSGQFSNTEAFF

clone size: few
J gene: TRBJ1-4
V gene: TRBV28
D gene: TRBD1
CDR3 DNA: TGTGCCAGCAGTTTAAGGTCTACCGGGACAGTTAATGAAAAACTGTTTTTT
CDR3 protein: CASSLRSTGTVNEKLFF

clone size: few
J gene: TRBJ2-1
V gene: TRBV19
D gene: -
CDR3 DNA: TGTGCCAGTAGTATAGGGTTCTACAATGAGCAGTTCTTC
CDR3 protein: CASSIGFYNEQFF

clone size: many
J gene: TRBJ2-1
V gene: TRBV6-5
D gene: TRBD1
CDR3 DNA: TGTGCCAGCAGTTACAAGGACAGGGGGTTCGATGAGCAGTTCTTC
CDR3 protein: CASSYKDRGFDEQFF

clone size: few
J gene: TRBJ1-3
V gene: TRBV4-3
D gene: -
CDR3 DNA: TGCGCCAGCAGCCAAGGTCCGAGAGACTACACCATATATTTT
CDR3 protein: CASSQGPRDYTIYF

clone size: few
J gene: TRBJ2-3
V gene: TRBV7-3
D gene: TRBD2
CDR3 DNA: TGTGCCAGCAGCTTGACAGGCGGGGGGTACACAGATACGCAGTATTTT
CDR3 protein: CASSLTGGGYTDTQYF

clone size: many
J gene: TRBJ1-5
V gene: TRBV7-6
D gene: -
CDR3 DNA: TGTGCCAGCAGCGCACAGGGTCCAAACAATCAGCCCCAGCATTTT
CDR3 protein: CASSAQGPNNQPQHF

clone size: -
J gene: TRBJ2-2
V gene: TRBV6-2/TRBV6-3
D gene: -
CDR3 DNA: TGTGCCAGCAGTTCCATTTACAGGGAGAGGAACACCGGGGAGCTGTTTTTT
CDR3 protein: CASSSIYRERNTGELFF